These 8 T cell receptor beta chains came from one sample sequenced in a study of blood T cells in healthy people across ages. A second PCR, run for about 7 to 11 cycles, used a sample-barcoded 5' primer plus a J-beta primer mix. TCRdb processed the 5' RACE reads anew with MiXCR; each CDR3 protein has one entry. The sample shows fewer than 950,000 distinct CDR3 sequences, 53% of them seen only once. What was sequenced was blood. All receptors come from an older man in good health.

V gene TRBV25-1 combines with J gene TRBJ1-4, with D unclear. V was shortened by 8 bases and J by 5 bases, with 12 bases between the two germline ends. The CDR3 totals 13 residues. CDR1 is MGHDK and CDR2 is SYGVNS in the germline V gene. This CDR3 reads CASRIVLNEKLFF. Here the CDR3 DNA reads TGTGCCAGCCGCATAGTCCTGAATGAAAAACTGTTTTTT.

This clonotype was counted between two and nine times. One end of the junction does not line up with germline, which may come from a read error. The gene calls are TRBV9 and TRBJ2-1, with D uncertain. The CDR3 has 16 residues. The V gene's germline CDR1 is SGDLS and CDR2 YYNGEE. CDR3 sequence reads: CASSVVSSASHNEQFF. The CDR3 DNA reads TGTGCCAGCAGCGTAGTCTCCAGCGCCTCCCACAATGAGCAGTTCTTC.

J is TRBJ2-3 and V is TRBV2, with 8 bases identical to TRBD1. The CDR3 is 16 amino acids. Per the germline V gene, CDR1 is SNHLY and CDR2 is FYNNEI. Germline trimming cut 9 bases from V and 14 bases from J; bases unmatched to any gene: 25. CDR3 bases: TGTGCCAGGGCGGACTGGACACAGGGGGAGCACAGATACGCGTATTTT. Its protein is CARADWTQGEHRYAYF.

This sequence joins TRBV7-9 and TRBJ1-5; D not certain. The CDR3 spans 12 residues. Trimming stripped 1 base from V and 5 bases from J, with 3 bases between. Looked up from germline, CDR1 is SEHNR and CDR2 is FQNEAQ (reference sequence). This chain's CDR3 is CASSLDYQPQHF. The CDR3 coding sequence is TGTGCCAGCAGCTTAGATTATCAGCCCCAGCATTTT.

The table lists this clonotype with a few counts. The chain carries TRBV7-9 and TRBJ1-2; D gene ambiguous. V lost 4 bases and J lost 4, with 16 bases in between. The CDR3 length is 15 residues. Germline loops: CDR1 SEHNR, CDR2 FQNEAQ (reference sequence). CDR3 sequence (DNA): TGTGCCAGCAGCTCAAGCTCACCCGATCTCTATGGCTACACCTTC. It specifies CASSSSSPDLYGYTF. Full variable domain (missing parts from reference TRBV7-9 and TRBJ1-2): DTGVSQNPRHKITKRGQNVTFRCDPISEHNRLYWYRQTLGQGPEFLTYFQNEAQLEKSRLLSDRFSAERPKGSFSTLEIQRTEQGDSAMYLCASSSSSPDLYGYTFGSGTRLTVV.

J is TRBJ1-1 and V is TRBV11-1; D not certain. The V end lost 4 bases, the J end lost 0 bases, and 12 bases lay between the germline ends. Germline V lookup: CDR1 SGHAT, CDR2 FQDESV (reference sequence). This CDR3 has 15 residues. CDR3 sequence reads: CASSSRSPMNTEAFF. Written as DNA, the CDR3 is TGTGCCAGCAGCTCCCGCAGCCCAATGAACACTGAAGCTTTCTTT.

The chain joins TRBV20-1 to TRBJ1-2; D ambiguous. V was pared by 3 bases and J by 0 bases, with 11 bases between. The CDR3 extends over 14 amino acids. Looked up from germline, CDR1 is DFQATT and CDR2 is SNEGSKA (reference sequence). CDR3 DNA sequence: TGCAGTGCTAGGGGATCTTCTTCTAACTATGGCTACACCTTC. This sequence encodes CSARGSSSNYGYTF.

The chain links TRBV5-1 to TRBJ2-7; 7 bases align to TRBD1. The germline CDR1 and CDR2 sequences are SGHRS and YFSETQ. The CDR3 runs to 16 residues. V lost 3 bases and J lost 3; bases outside the gene matches: 12. CDR3 loop: CASSYHPTGLFYEQYF. The CDR3 DNA follows: TGCGCCAGCAGCTACCACCCGACAGGGCTCTTCTACGAGCAGTACTTC. The variable domain in full, completed from reference TRBV5-1 and TRBJ2-7, reads KAGVTQTPRYLIKTRGQQVTLSCSPISGHRSVSWYQQTPGQGLQFLFEYFSETQRNKGNFPGRFSGRQFSNSRSEMNVSTLELGDSALYLCASSYHPTGLFYEQYFGPGTRLTVT.